This T cell receptor beta chain was found in a study of STAT5B mutations in CD4+ large granular lymphocyte leukemia. This CDR3 has 13 amino acids. Trimming took 4 bases from V and 7 from J, leaving 11 bases between them. Germline V gives CDR1 SGHVS, CDR2 FNYEAQ. The repertoire was sequenced with immunoSEQ multiplex PCR; TCRdb's copy has only in-frame clones and lacks some. In the table there are approximately 30,000 clones, roughly 79% of which are singletons. This clone has just a few counts. Source material: CD4+ T cells from blood buffy coats. This clonotype was obtained from a human donor in good health. The gene calls are TRBV7-6 and TRBJ1-5; D not resolved. DNA for the CDR3: TGTGCCAGCAGCTCCCTGGAAGGACAGCCCCAGCATTTT. It codes for CASSSLEGQPQHF.